These 29 T cell receptor beta chains originate from one sample sequenced in a study of brain T cells in children with intractable seizures. Method: immunoSEQ multiplex PCR; TCRdb's copy keeps in-frame clones and lacks some. The sample shows 80,000 or so clones, about 92% of them seen only once. Sequences were derived from peripheral blood, sampled at surgery. These TCRs come from a boy younger than two with tuberous sclerosis and intractable seizures.

The genes are TRBV19 and TRBJ1-1; D is unresolved. This CDR3 is 11 amino acids long. Per germline, CDR1 LNHDA and CDR2 SQIVND (reference sequence). V was clipped by 3 bases and J by 1 base, with 0 bases between them. The CDR3 DNA reads as TGTGCCAGTAGTATGAACACTGAAGCTTTCTTT. Translating gives CASSMNTEAFF.

The chain uses TRBV2 and TRBJ1-5; D is unresolved. CDR3 length: 15 amino acids. CDR1 is SNHLY and CDR2 is FYNNEI in the germline V gene. CDR3 nucleotide sequence: TGTGCGATCAGGACCCCCGGGGAGAGCAATCAGCCCCAGCATTTT. This gives the protein CAIRTPGESNQPQHF.

This chain uses TRBV9 with TRBJ2-5; 12 positions agree with TRBD2. V was clipped by 4 bases and J by 1 base; unmatched bases: 8. The CDR3 is 17 residues long. Germline V gene data show CDR1 as SGDLS and CDR2 as YYNGEE. CDR3 sequence reads: CASSPGLAGGFQETQYF. CDR3 sequence (DNA): TGTGCCAGCAGCCCCGGCCTAGCGGGGGGGTTCCAAGAGACCCAGTACTTC.

The rearrangement uses TRBV7-9 and TRBJ2-7; D remains ambiguous. CDR3 size: 13 residues. From germline, CDR1 is SEHNR and CDR2 FQNEAQ (reference sequence). Deletions cut 2 bases from V and 0 bases from J, with 5 bases between. CDR3 residues: CASSLPGSYEQYF. The CDR3, as DNA: TGTGCCAGCAGCTTACCGGGCTCCTACGAGCAGTACTTC. Full variable domain (rest looked up from reference TRBV7-9 and TRBJ2-7): DTGVSQNPRHKITKRGQNVTFRCDPISEHNRLYWYRQTLGQGPEFLTYFQNEAQLEKSRLLSDRFSAERPKGSFSTLEIQRTEQGDSAMYLCASSLPGSYEQYFGPGTRLTVT.

The chain couples TRBV6-5 to TRBJ1-2; 7 positions agree with TRBD1. The CDR3 length is 14 residues. Germline-derived CDR1 and CDR2 are MNHEY and SVGAGI. V dropped 6 bases and J dropped 2; count of bases not matched to a gene: 6. The chain's CDR3 is CASSTDRVNYGYTF. The CDR3, as DNA: TGTGCCAGCAGCACCGACAGGGTAAACTATGGCTACACCTTC.

This clone has just one count. CDR3 nucleotide sequence: TGCGCCAGCAGTGAGCGGTTTTCTGAAGCTTTCTTT. Amino acid sequence: CASSERFSEAFF. The chain joins TRBV10-2 to TRBJ1-1; unclear D gene. Trimming pared 2 bases from V and 6 bases from J, leaving 7 bases between. CDR1 and CDR2 (germline): WSHSY, SAAADI. The CDR3 runs 12 residues.

This chain uses TRBV3-1 (or the pseudogene TRBV3-2) with TRBJ1-1, with D unresolved. The germline V gene has CDR1 LGHDT and CDR2 YNNKEL (reference sequence). CDR3 length: 16 residues. V was clipped by 2 bases and J by 1 base, with 14 bases between them. CDR3 loop: CASSQSRPFSNTEAFF. CDR3 nucleotide sequence: TGTGCCAGCAGCCAAAGTAGACCGTTCTCGAACACTGAAGCTTTCTTT.

This chain links TRBV27 with TRBJ2-4; D gene unclear. Germline loops: CDR1 MNHEY, CDR2 SMNVEV (reference sequence). The CDR3 has 16 residues. V was shortened by 3 bases and J by 0 bases, with 12 bases between the two germline ends. The CDR3 coding sequence is TGTGCCAGCAGTTTCTATTATTCATTAGCCAAAAACATTCAGTACTTC. Its protein product is CASSFYYSLAKNIQYF.

The chain uses TRBV10-3 and TRBJ1-1, with 12 bases identical to TRBD1. In germline, CDR1 is ENHRY, CDR2 SYGVKD. The J segment lost 8 bases and the V segment lost 8 bases, leaving 9 bases of the junction unmatched. The CDR3 covers 14 residues. The CDR3 DNA follows: TGTGCCATCGGGGGACAGGGGGCAGGGCGAGAAGCTTTCTTT. Translated, it gives CAIGGQGAGREAFF.

The CDR3 nucleotides are TGTGCCAGCAGCTTAGCTCCTAACTATGGCTACACCTTC. Translation: CASSLAPNYGYTF. This chain joins TRBV7-6 and TRBJ1-2; D unclear. In germline, CDR1 is SGHVS, CDR2 FNYEAQ. The CDR3 extends over 13 amino acids. V lost 0 bases and J lost 0, with 2 bases in between.

This clone was seen just once. The CDR3 DNA reads TGCAGTGCTAGAATTCAAGAGACCCAGTACTTC. Translating gives CSARIQETQYF. This chain links TRBV20-1 with TRBJ2-5; D gene uncertain. CDR1 and CDR2 (germline): DFQATT, SNEGSKA (reference sequence). CDR3 size: 11 residues. The V end lost 2 bases, the J end lost 2 bases, and 3 bases lay between the germline ends.

This rearrangement joins TRBV6-5 to TRBJ2-5, with 7 bases fitting TRBD1. The ends lost 7 bases at V and 6 bases at J; junction bases unmatched: 8. From germline, CDR1 is MNHEY and CDR2 SVGAGI. This CDR3 is built from 13 residues. The CDR3 bases are TGTGCCAGCAAAACCACAGGGGTAAAGACCCAGTACTTC. Encoded protein: CASKTTGVKTQYF.

The V and J genes are TRBV12-3 or TRBV12-4 and TRBJ1-1; D call uncertain. The CDR3 covers 13 residues. With 0 bases removed from V and 1 base from J, the gap between germline ends came to 3 bases. CDR3: CASSLAGNTEAFF. Here the CDR3 DNA reads TGTGCCAGCAGTTTAGCGGGGAACACTGAAGCTTTCTTT.

This chain uses TRBV20-1 with TRBJ2-5; D remains ambiguous. Looked up from germline, CDR1 is DFQATT and CDR2 is SNEGSKA (reference sequence). V was cut by 6 bases and J by 5 bases, with 7 bases left in between. CDR3 length: 10 amino acids. The CDR3 nucleotides are TGCAGTGCCCGCCGGGAGACCCAGTACTTC. Translation gives CSARRETQYF.

Note on this clone: A much larger clone lies a single base off, so this may be a read error. The sample contains more than one DNA sequence encoding this CDR3. The CDR3 is CASSSGQGNYGYTF. CDR3 nucleotide sequence: TGTGCCAGCAGCTCGGGACAGGGGAACTATGGCTACACCTTC. The chain joins TRBV7-9 to TRBJ1-2, with TRBD1 matching 10 bases. Germline loops: CDR1 SEHNR, CDR2 FQNEAQ (reference sequence). Unmatched junction bases numbered 1, after V lost 4 bases and J lost 2 bases. The CDR3 contains 14 residues.

The chain recombines TRBV10-3 with TRBJ2-7; 12 positions agree with TRBD2. This CDR3 contains 12 residues. Germline CDR1 reads ENHRY; CDR2 reads SYGVKD. Trimming at V came to 6 bases and at J to 9 bases, leaving 3 bases not matched to a gene. The CDR3 loop reads CAISTSGGSQYF. For the CDR3, the DNA is TGTGCCATCAGCACTAGCGGGGGGTCGCAGTACTTC.

The chain employs TRBV13 and TRBJ2-3; 14 nucleotides align to TRBD2. Germline trimming cut 4 bases from V and 0 bases from J; bases unmatched to any gene: 6. This CDR3 spans 18 amino acids. Per germline, CDR1 PRHDT and CDR2 FYEKMQ (reference sequence). In DNA form, the CDR3 reads TGTGCCAGCAGCTCGGGACTAGCGGGGGCCACTAGCACAGATACGCAGTATTTT. Translating it yields CASSSGLAGATSTDTQYF.

This rearrangement joins TRBV27 to TRBJ1-1; D might be TRBD1 (6 bases). Germline assignment: CDR1 MNHEY and CDR2 SMNVEV (reference sequence). Trimming removed 8 bases from V and 0 bases from J, with 13 bases in between. This CDR3 contains 14 residues. The CDR3 region is CASHRVGLNTEAFF. CDR3 coding DNA: TGTGCCAGCCACAGGGTGGGCCTGAACACTGAAGCTTTCTTT.

V and J are TRBV5-6 and TRBJ2-7; TRBD2 might be the D (5 bases). Trimming removed 0 bases from V and 2 bases from J, with 15 bases in between. Germline CDR1 reads SGHDT; CDR2 reads YYEEEE. CDR3 length equals 16 residues. The CDR3 DNA reads as TGTGCCAGCAGCTTGGAACCATCGGGAAGACCCTACGAGCAGTACTTC. Protein sequence: CASSLEPSGRPYEQYF.

The chain has TRBV9 and TRBJ1-6; 8 positions agree with TRBD1. The CDR3 has 15 amino acids. The J segment lost 6 bases and the V segment lost 4 bases, leaving 6 bases of the junction unmatched. Germline CDR1 SGDLS, CDR2 YYNGEE. DNA of the CDR3: TGTGCCAGCAGCTCCGGGACAGGTTCTAATTCACCCCTCCACTTT. Amino acids: CASSSGTGSNSPLHF.

The chain employs TRBV9 and TRBJ1-2; a possible D gene is TRBD1 (5 bases). V lost 3 bases, J lost 4 bases, and 13 bases lay in between. Looked up from germline, CDR1 is SGDLS and CDR2 is YYNGEE. The CDR3 totals 14 residues. The CDR3 loop is CASSAIGGTYGYTF. DNA of the CDR3: TGTGCCAGCAGCGCCATCGGAGGGACCTATGGCTACACCTTC. Supplemented by reference TRBV9 and TRBJ1-2, the full variable domain reads DSGVTQTPKHLITATGQRVTLRCSPRSGDLSVYWYQQSLDQGLQFLIQYYNGEERAKGNILERFSAQQFPDLHSELNLSSLELGDSALYFCASSAIGGTYGYTFGSGTRLTVV.

This rearrangement joins TRBV4-1 to TRBJ1-5; D unresolved. This CDR3 has 14 residues. CDR1 MGHRA and CDR2 YSYEKL come from the germline V gene. The V end was cut by 1 base, the J end by 5 bases, with 9 bases between. The CDR3 loop is CASSQGVLDQPQHF. For the CDR3, the DNA is TGCGCCAGCAGCCAAGGGGTTTTGGATCAGCCCCAGCATTTT.

The J gene is TRBJ1-1, the V gene TRBV6-6, with 8 bases aligning to TRBD1. This CDR3 spans 15 amino acids. In germline, CDR1 is MNHNY, CDR2 SVGAGI (reference sequence). The ends lost 3 bases at V and 1 base at J; junction bases unmatched: 4. The CDR3 spells CASSYAGTGNTEAFF. CDR3 in DNA: TGTGCCAGCAGTTATGCCGGGACAGGGAACACTGAAGCTTTCTTT.

The V call is TRBV27, the J call TRBJ2-7; tentative D call: TRBD2 (5 bases). The CDR3 runs to 11 residues. Trimming took off 4 bases at V and 4 bases at J, with 5 bases between the two ends. CDR1 MNHEY and CDR2 SMNVEV come from the germline V gene (reference sequence). The CDR3, as DNA: TGTGCCAGCAGTTCGGGGTACGAGCAGTACTTC. This translates into CASSSGYEQYF.

This rearrangement joins TRBV7-9 to TRBJ1-1, with unresolved D. V was clipped by 2 bases and J by 5 bases, with 18 bases between them. Germline CDR1 reads SEHNR; CDR2 reads FQNEAQ (reference sequence). The CDR3 consists of 16 residues. The CDR3 reads CASSLKGKRSGTEAFF. DNA of the CDR3: TGTGCCAGCAGCTTAAAAGGAAAACGGTCGGGGACTGAAGCTTTCTTT. Full variable domain (remainder filled in from reference TRBV7-9 and TRBJ1-1): DTGVSQNPRHKITKRGQNVTFRCDPISEHNRLYWYRQTLGQGPEFLTYFQNEAQLEKSRLLSDRFSAERPKGSFSTLEIQRTEQGDSAMYLCASSLKGKRSGTEAFFGQGTRLTVV.

V gene TRBV30 combines with J gene TRBJ2-7; 11 positions match TRBD2. In germline, CDR1 is GTSNPN, CDR2 SVGIG (reference sequence). The CDR3 is made up of 15 amino acids. V trimming: 2 bases; J trimming: 5 bases; junction bases outside the gene matches: 8. The DNA of the CDR3 is TGTGCCTGGAGTCTCCCGACTAGCGGGGCCCACGAGCAGTACTTC. Protein: CAWSLPTSGAHEQYF.

The V and J genes are TRBV5-8 and TRBJ2-7; 10 bases match TRBD1. The V and J ends lost 2 bases and 7 bases, in that order; junction bases with no gene match: 9. Germline CDR1 and CDR2: SGHTS and YDEGEE. The CDR3 has 15 amino acids. The CDR3 coding sequence is TGTGCCAGCAGCTTTCGACAGGGGGCCCAGGGGGAGCAGTACTTC. Amino acid sequence: CASSFRQGAQGEQYF.

The V and J genes are TRBV19 and TRBJ2-1, with D unresolved. V was trimmed by 3 bases and J by 6 bases, leaving 3 bases between them. This CDR3 spans 11 amino acids. In germline, CDR1 is LNHDA, CDR2 SQIVND (reference sequence). This chain's CDR3 is CASSMVNEQFF. The CDR3 nucleotides read TGTGCCAGTAGTATGGTCAATGAGCAGTTCTTC.

The chain recombines TRBV3-1 (or the pseudogene TRBV3-2) with TRBJ2-3; the match to TRBD2 covers 8 bases. Per the germline V gene, CDR1 is LGHDT and CDR2 is YNNKEL (reference sequence). The CDR3 is 14 amino acids. The V segment lost 4 bases and the J segment 1 base; nucleotides outside the gene matches: 1. CDR3 sequence reads: CASSLGLGTDTQYF. The CDR3 nucleotides are TGTGCCAGCAGCCTGGGACTAGGCACAGATACGCAGTATTTT.